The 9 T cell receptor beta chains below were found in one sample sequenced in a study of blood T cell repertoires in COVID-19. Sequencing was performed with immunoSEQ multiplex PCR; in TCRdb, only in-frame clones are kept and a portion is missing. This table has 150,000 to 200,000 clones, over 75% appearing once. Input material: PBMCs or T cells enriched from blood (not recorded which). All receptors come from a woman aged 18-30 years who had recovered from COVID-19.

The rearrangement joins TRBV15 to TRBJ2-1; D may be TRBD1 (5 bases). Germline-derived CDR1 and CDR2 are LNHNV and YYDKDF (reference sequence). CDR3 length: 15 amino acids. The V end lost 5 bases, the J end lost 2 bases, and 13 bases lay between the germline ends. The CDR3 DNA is TGTGCCACCAGCTCCCCAGGGTCGCCCTACAATGAGCAGTTCTTC. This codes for CATSSPGSPYNEQFF.

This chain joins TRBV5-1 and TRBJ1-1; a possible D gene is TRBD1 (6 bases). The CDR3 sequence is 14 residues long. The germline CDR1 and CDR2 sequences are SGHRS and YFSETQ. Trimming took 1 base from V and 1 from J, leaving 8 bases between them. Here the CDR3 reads CASSLTGRNTEAFF. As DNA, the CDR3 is TGCGCCAGCAGCTTGACAGGGAGGAACACTGAAGCTTTCTTT.

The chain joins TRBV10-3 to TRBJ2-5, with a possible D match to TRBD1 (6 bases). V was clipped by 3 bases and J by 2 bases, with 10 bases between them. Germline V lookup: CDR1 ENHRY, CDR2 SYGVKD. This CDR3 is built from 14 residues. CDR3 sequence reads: CAISEGTPQETQYF. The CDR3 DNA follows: TGTGCCATCAGTGAAGGGACACCACAAGAGACCCAGTACTTC.

Here the CDR3 reads CASSQDAGQRQPQHF. The CDR3 DNA follows: TGCGCCAGCAGCCAAGACGCGGGGCAGCGGCAGCCCCAGCATTTT. The chain carries TRBV4-1 and TRBJ1-5; a possible D gene is TRBD1 (5 bases). CDR3 length equals 15 residues. Germline V gives CDR1 MGHRA, CDR2 YSYEKL. V lost 0 bases to trimming and J lost 7 bases, with 13 bases between them.

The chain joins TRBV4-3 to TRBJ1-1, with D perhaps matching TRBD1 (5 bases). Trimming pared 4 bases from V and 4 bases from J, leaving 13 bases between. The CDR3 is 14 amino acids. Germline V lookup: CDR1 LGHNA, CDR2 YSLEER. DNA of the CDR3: TGCGCCAGCAGCCCCGGGGGGGACCTCACTGAAGCTTTCTTT. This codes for CASSPGGDLTEAFF.

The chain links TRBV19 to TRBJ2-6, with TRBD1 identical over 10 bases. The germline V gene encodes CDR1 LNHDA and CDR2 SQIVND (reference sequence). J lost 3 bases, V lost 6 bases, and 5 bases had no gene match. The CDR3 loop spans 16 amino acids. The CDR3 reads CASSRQGAGGANVLTF. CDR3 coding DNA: TGTGCCAGTAGCAGACAGGGGGCTGGTGGGGCCAACGTCCTGACTTTC.

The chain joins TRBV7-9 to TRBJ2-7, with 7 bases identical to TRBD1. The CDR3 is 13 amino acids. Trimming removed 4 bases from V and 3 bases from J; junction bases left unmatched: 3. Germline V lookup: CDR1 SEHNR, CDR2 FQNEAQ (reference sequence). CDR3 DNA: TGTGCCAGCAGCTCGACAGGGTTCTACGAGCAGTACTTC. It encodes CASSSTGFYEQYF.

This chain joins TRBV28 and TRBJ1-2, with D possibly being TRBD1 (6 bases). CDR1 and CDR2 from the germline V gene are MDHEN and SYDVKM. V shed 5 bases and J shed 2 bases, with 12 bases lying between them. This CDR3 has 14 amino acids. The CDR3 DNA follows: TGTGCCAGCAGTCCCTGGACAGAGAACTATGGCTACACCTTC. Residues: CASSPWTENYGYTF.

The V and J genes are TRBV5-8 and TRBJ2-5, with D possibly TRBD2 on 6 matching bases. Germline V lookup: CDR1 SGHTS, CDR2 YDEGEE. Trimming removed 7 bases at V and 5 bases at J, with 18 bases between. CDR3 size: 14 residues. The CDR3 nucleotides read TGTGCCAGCCCCCGGGGAGGAAGCTTGGAGACCCAGTACTTC. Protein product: CASPRGGSLETQYF.